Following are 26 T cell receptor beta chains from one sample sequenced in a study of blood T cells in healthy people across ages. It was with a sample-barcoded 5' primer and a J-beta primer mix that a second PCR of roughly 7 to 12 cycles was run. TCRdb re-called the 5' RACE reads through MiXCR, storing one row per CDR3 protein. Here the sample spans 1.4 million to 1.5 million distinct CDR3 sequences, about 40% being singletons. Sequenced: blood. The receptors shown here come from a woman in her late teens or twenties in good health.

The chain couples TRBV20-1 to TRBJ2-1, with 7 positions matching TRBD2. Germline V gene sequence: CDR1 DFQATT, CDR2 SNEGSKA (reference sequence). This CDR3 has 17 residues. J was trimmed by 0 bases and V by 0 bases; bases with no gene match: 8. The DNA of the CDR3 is TGCAGTGCTAGAGAGAGGGGAGCGGGATCCTCCTACAATGAGCAGTTCTTC. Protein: CSARERGAGSSYNEQFF.

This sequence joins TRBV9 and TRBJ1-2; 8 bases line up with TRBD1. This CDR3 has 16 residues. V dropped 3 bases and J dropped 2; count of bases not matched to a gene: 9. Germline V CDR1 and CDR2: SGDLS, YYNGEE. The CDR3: CASSATRQGLNYGYTF. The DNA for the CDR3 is TGTGCCAGCAGCGCGACAAGACAGGGGCTAAACTATGGCTACACCTTC.

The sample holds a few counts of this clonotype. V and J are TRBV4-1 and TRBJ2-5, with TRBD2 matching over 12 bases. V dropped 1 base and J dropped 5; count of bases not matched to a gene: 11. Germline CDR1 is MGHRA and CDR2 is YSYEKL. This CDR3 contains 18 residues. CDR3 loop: CASSQVNLAGGPSETQYF. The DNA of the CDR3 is TGCGCCAGCAGCCAAGTTAATCTAGCGGGGGGGCCTTCGGAGACCCAGTACTTC.

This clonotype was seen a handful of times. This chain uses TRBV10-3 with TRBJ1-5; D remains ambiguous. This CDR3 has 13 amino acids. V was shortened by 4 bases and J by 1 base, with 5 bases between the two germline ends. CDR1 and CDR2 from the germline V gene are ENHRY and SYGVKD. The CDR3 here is CAISGSSNQPQHF. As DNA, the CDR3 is TGTGCCATCAGTGGATCGAGCAATCAGCCCCAGCATTTT.

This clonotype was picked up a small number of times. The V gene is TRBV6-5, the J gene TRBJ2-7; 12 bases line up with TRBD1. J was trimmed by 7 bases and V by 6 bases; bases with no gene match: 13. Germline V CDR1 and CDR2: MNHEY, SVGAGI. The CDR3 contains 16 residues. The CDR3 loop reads CASRPQGTGGYNEQYF. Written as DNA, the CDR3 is TGTGCCAGCAGGCCCCAGGGGACAGGGGGCTACAATGAGCAGTACTTC.

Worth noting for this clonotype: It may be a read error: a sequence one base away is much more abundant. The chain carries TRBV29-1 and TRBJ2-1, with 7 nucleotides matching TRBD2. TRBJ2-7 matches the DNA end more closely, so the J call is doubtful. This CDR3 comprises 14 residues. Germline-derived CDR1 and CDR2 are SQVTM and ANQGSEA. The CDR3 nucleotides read TGCAGCGTGGGATGGGCGGGGGTAAACAATGAGCAGTACTTC. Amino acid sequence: CSVGWAGVNNEQYF.

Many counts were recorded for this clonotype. Here the CDR3 reads CASSFMGQGPRTQYF. As DNA, the CDR3 is TGTGCCAGCAGTTTCATGGGACAGGGACCTAGAACCCAGTACTTC. The chain recombines TRBV28 with TRBJ2-5, with 9 bases lining up with TRBD1. The V and J ends lost 3 bases and 8 bases, in that order; junction bases with no gene match: 10. CDR3 size: 15 residues. Germline CDR1 MDHEN, CDR2 SYDVKM.

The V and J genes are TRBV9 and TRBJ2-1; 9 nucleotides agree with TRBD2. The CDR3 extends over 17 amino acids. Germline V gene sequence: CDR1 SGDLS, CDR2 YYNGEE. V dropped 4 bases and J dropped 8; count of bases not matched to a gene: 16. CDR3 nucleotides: TGTGCCAGCAGCCCCCATGGGTTCGGGACTAGCAAGGATGAGCAGTTCTTC. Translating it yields CASSPHGFGTSKDEQFF.

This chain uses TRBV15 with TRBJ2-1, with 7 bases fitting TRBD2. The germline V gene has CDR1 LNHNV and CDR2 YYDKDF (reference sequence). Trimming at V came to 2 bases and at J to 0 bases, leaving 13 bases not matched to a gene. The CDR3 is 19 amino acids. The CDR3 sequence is CATSRKDRLAESSYNEQFF. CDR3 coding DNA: TGTGCCACCAGCAGAAAGGATCGGCTAGCGGAGAGCTCCTACAATGAGCAGTTCTTC.

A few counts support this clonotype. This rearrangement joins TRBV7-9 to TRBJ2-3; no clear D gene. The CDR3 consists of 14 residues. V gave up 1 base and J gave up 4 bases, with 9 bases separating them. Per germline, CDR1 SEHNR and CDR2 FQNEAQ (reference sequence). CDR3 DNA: TGTGCCAGCAGCTTAGGGGCGAACGCAGATACGCAGTATTTT. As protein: CASSLGANADTQYF.

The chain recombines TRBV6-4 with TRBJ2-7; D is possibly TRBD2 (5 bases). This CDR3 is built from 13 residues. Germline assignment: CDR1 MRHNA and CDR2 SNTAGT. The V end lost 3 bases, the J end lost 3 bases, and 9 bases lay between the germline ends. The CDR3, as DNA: TGTGCCAGCAGTGATGAGAGCGGCTACGAGCAGTACTTC. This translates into CASSDESGYEQYF.

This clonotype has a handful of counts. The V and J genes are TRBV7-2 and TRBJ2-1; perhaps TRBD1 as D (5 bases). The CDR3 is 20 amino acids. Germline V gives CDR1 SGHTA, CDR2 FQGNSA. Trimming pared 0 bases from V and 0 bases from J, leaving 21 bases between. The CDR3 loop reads CASSLAFFRVVPSSYNEQFF. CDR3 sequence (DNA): TGTGCCAGCAGCTTAGCCTTTTTCAGGGTTGTCCCCAGCTCCTACAATGAGCAGTTCTTC.

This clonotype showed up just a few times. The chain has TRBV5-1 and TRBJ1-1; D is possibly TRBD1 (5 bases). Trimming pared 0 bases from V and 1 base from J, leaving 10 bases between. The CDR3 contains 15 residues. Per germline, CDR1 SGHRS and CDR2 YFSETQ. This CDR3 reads CASSLGRGPNTEAFF. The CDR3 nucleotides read TGCGCCAGCAGCTTGGGTCGGGGACCGAACACTGAAGCTTTCTTT.

The CDR3 nucleotides are TGCGCCAGCAGCCAAGGGGGACAGCTCCAAGAGACCCAGTACTTC. Translating it yields CASSQGGQLQETQYF. J is TRBJ2-5 and V is TRBV4-1; 7 nucleotides agree with TRBD1. The CDR3 sequence is 15 residues long. After removal of 1 base from V and 1 base from J, the junction contained 3 bases not matched to a gene. CDR1 and CDR2 (germline): MGHRA, YSYEKL.

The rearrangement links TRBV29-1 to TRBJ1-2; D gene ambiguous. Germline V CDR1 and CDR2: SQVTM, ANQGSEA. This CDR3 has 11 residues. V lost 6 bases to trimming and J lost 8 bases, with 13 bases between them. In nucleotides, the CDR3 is TGCAGCGTCCCAGTTCGAGTCGGCTACACCTTC. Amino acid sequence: CSVPVRVGYTF.

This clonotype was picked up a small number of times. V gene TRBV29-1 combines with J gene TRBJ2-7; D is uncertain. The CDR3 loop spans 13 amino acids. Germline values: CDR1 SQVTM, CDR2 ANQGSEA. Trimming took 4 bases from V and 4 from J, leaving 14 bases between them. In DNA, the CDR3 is TGCAGCGTTGGGCGACTCCTAGGGTACGAGCAGTACTTC. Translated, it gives CSVGRLLGYEQYF.

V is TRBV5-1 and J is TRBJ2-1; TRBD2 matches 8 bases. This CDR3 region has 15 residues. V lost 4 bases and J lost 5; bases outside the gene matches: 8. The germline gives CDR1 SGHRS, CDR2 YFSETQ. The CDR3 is CASSPGLGRNNEQFF. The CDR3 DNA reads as TGCGCCAGCAGCCCGGGACTAGGCAGGAACAATGAGCAGTTCTTC. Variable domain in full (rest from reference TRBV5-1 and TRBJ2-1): KAGVTQTPRYLIKTRGQQVTLSCSPISGHRSVSWYQQTPGQGLQFLFEYFSETQRNKGNFPGRFSGRQFSNSRSEMNVSTLELGDSALYLCASSPGLGRNNEQFFGPGTRLTVL.

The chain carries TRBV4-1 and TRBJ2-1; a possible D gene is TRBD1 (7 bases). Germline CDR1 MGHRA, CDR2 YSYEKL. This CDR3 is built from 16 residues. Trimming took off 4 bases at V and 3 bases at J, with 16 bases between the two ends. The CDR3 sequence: CASSPGGRASYNEQFF. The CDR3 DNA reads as TGCGCCAGCAGCCCAGGGGGGCGGGCAAGCTACAATGAGCAGTTCTTC.

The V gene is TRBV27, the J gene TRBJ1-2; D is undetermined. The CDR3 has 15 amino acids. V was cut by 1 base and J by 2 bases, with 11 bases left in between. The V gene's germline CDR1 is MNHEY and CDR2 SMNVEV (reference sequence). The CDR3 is CASSLYAEINYGYTF. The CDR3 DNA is TGTGCCAGCAGTTTATACGCAGAGATCAACTATGGCTACACCTTC.

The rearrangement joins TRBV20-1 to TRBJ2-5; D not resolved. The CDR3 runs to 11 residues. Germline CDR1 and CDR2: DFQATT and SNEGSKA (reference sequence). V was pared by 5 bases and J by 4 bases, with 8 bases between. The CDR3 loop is CSAPLLETQYF. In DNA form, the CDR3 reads TGCAGTGCTCCTCTCCTAGAGACCCAGTACTTC.

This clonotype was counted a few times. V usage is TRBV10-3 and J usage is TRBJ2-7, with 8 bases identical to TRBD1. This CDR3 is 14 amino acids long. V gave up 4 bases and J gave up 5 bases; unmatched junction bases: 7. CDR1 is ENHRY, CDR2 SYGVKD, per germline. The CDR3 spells CAISGGTGVDEQYF. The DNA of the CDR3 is TGTGCCATCAGTGGCGGGACAGGAGTGGACGAGCAGTACTTC.

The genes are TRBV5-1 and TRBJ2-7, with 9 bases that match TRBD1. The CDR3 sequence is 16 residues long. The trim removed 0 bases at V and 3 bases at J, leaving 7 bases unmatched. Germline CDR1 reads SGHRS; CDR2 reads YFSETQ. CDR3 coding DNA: TGCGCCAGCAGCTTGGGAGGGACAGGGCAACTCTACGAGCAGTACTTC. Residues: CASSLGGTGQLYEQYF.

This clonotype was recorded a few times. The CDR3 reads CASSSGAGERRKTDTQYF. The DNA for the CDR3 is TGTGCCAGCAGTTCCGGGGCAGGAGAGCGCAGGAAAACAGATACGCAGTATTTT. This sequence joins TRBV6-5 and TRBJ2-3; D tentatively fits TRBD1 or TRBD2 (5 bases each). Germline loops: CDR1 MNHEY, CDR2 SVGAGI. The V end lost 4 bases, the J end lost 3 bases, and 23 bases lay between the germline ends. CDR3 length equals 18 residues.

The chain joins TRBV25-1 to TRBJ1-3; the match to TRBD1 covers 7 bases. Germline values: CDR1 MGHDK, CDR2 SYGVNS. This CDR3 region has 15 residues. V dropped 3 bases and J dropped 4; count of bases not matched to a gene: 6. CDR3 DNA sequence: TGTGCCAGCAGTGAGGTACAGGGGTTCGGAAACACCATATATTTT. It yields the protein CASSEVQGFGNTIYF. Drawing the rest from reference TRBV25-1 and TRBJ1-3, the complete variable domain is EADIYQTPRYLVIGTGKKITLECSQTMGHDKMYWYQQDPGMELHLIHYSYGVNSTEKGDLSSESTVSRIRTEHFPLTLESARPSHTSQYLCASSEVQGFGNTIYFGEGSWLTVV.

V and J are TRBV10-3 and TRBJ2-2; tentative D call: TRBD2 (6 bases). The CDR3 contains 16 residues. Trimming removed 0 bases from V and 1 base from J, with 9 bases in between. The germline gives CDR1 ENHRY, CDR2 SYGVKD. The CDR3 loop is CAISESGRENTGELFF. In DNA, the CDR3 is TGTGCCATCAGTGAGTCGGGGCGGGAGAACACCGGGGAGCTGTTTTTT.

The CDR3 nucleotides read TGTGCCAGCAGCCAAGTTGCGGCCTTCCCCCAGTACTTC. This sequence encodes CASSQVAAFPQYF. The chain links TRBV14 to TRBJ2-5; D is unclear. CDR3 length: 13 residues. The germline V gene has CDR1 SGHDN and CDR2 FVKESK. Trimming removed 1 base at V and 9 bases at J, with 12 bases between.